The source of this T cell receptor beta chain is a study of T cells after yellow fever vaccination. Study-wide results and limits: Clones that expanded after primary vaccination mostly reappeared after the booster (less than 98% CD4, 75% to 90% CD8). Some clonotypes, a small share, were shared between CD4 and CD8 compartments.

The table lists this clonotype with a few counts. Its antigen is as yet unknown. Each CDR3 protein gets one entry after TCRdb re-called the 5' RACE reads with MiXCR. This table has about 210,000 distinct CDR3 sequences, approximately 3.3% appearing once. The source of this sequence is a man younger than 30 who received the YFV17D yellow fever vaccine. The sequenced sample was CD4+ T cells sorted from PBMCs, obtained 10 days after the yellow fever booster vaccination.

CDR3 coding DNA: TGTGCCAGCAGCTCAGGGCCCGATGGCAATCAGCCCCAGCATTTT. It codes for CASSSGPDGNQPQHF. This sequence joins TRBV7-9 and TRBJ1-5; D perhaps matches TRBD1 (5 bases). Trimming stripped 4 bases from V and 2 bases from J, with 12 bases between. CDR3 length: 15 residues. Germline values: CDR1 SEHNR, CDR2 FQNEAQ (reference sequence).